This T cell receptor beta chain was profiled in a study of blood T cell repertoires in COVID-19. On the study more broadly: There were acute and convalescent COVID-19 samples, and they came from the United States, Italy and Spain.

The CDR3 totals 15 residues. Trimming took 3 bases from V and 1 from J, leaving 10 bases between them. Germline values: CDR1 LGHDT, CDR2 YNNKEL (reference sequence). As originally analysed: The assay estimated nucleated cells by amplifying reference gene primers. Produced via immunoSEQ multiplex PCR; TCRdb's table is partial and in-frame only. V and J calls and clone size are copied from that table; D and trimming were computed from the DNA. The sample shows 50,000 to 70,000 clones, about 86% of them seen only once. The receptor comes from a man aged 55 to 69 with acute or convalescent COVID-19. The V gene is TRBV3-1 (or the pseudogene TRBV3-2), the J gene TRBJ1-5, with D tentatively TRBD1 (6 bases). The sample taken for sequencing was peripheral blood. The CDR3 bases are TGTGCCAGCAGCCAGGACAGTTCGAGCAATCAGCCCCAGCATTTT. Protein product: CASSQDSSSNQPQHF.